This T cell receptor (beta chain) comes out of a study of shared clonotypes between healthy human individuals (dated by TCRdb to the early 2020s). General notes on the study: A couple of women and three men aged 18 to 49 years were included in the cohort. To increase sequencing depth and limit assay-specific biases, TCR repertoire library preparation and sequencing were carried out by different laboratories using diverse techniques. Each donor's leukapheresis produced roughly between about 0.85 and 10 billion PBMCs. To estimate repertoire size and how much clonotype sharing occurs between individuals, the study deeply sequenced the blood TCR repertoires of several healthy adults. Results the study describes overall, beyond this receptor: Because the study included only a small number of donors, the genetic and exposure-history diversity represented was limited. Based on pairwise subsampling, the degree of clonotype sharing among donors was expected to be affected by sequencing depth. Sampling was restricted to blood, and TCR repertoires in tissues likely differ from the TCR repertoires found in blood.

Note on this clone: The target of this receptor is not known. Base qualities are not recorded, but no much larger clone differs from it by a single base.

The donors were healthy, HIV-negative adults who had no recently reported acute infections or vaccinations. All donors were Caucasian adults living in Nashville, Tennessee, USA. For unsorted samples, about 85 million PBMCs were counted and genomic DNA was extracted with the QIAamp DNA Blood Mini kit. After blood collection by leukapheresis, PBMCs were isolated using Ficoll-Histopaque density gradient centrifugation and then cryopreserved in the vapor phase of liquid nitrogen. Trimming takes 6 bases from V and 0 bases from J, and the germline ends sit 12 bases apart. The CDR3 sequence holds 15 residues, the cysteine and phenylalanine included. Here the CDR3 DNA is all that survives: 45 bases in frame from base 1. Based on the germline V gene, the CDR1 and CDR2 sequences are MDHEN and SYDVKM. Using the deep immunoSEQ assay, multiplex PCR amplified TCR CDR3 regions from genomic DNA. For each cell subset, the extracted genomic DNA was distributed evenly across all wells of several immunoSEQ 96-well plates, and each plate served as one replicate. For unsorted PBMC, approximately 310 ng genomic DNA, equal to about 30,000 T cell genomes, was loaded into each replicate PCR. Unsorted PBMC genomic DNA was sequenced across ten immunoSEQ deep assay plates. Purified libraries were measured with a Qubit 3.0 fluorometer, size-checked on a Bioanalyzer 2100, and measured again with the KAPA Library Quantification kit. A separate single-read 150-cycle Illumina NextSeq 550 flow cell was used to sequence each immunoSEQ 96-well plate. For the original study's pipeline: The immunoSEQ output contained only junctional sequences without quality scores, so filtering could not match that applied to full-length reads. Sequences were annotated with PyIR, a Python wrapper for IgBLAST v1.9, using IMGT germline references to assign V/J genes and CDR3. Reads were removed for weak V/J assignments (E-value above 1e-6), missing CDR3, stop codons, out-of-frame junctions, or ambiguous translated residues. V3J clonotypes were defined by identical inferred V gene, J gene, and CDR3 amino acid sequence. Percentage overlap between repertoires was computed as shared unique clonotypes divided by the size of the smaller repertoire. Richness of each repertoire was evaluated using RTK rarefaction, the Chao1 estimator, and Recon v2.1 estimates of unobserved clonotypes. TCRdb stores this immuneACCESS table with in-frame sequences only. Part of the clones is absent; in the studies checked, under half of the shortfall reflects unresolved V genes, and no reason is known for the rest. V and J calls and clone size are those listed in that table; D and trimming were worked out from the DNA. This sample holds roughly 500,000 clones; 70% to 80% were observed only once. The ten largest clones take up approximately 12% of the sample.

The sample consisted of PBMCs. The sequence derives from a woman aged 40 to 50 in good health. Some clones in this sample may be carry-over from other donors' samples. The sequence links TRBV28 to TRBJ2-1; TRBD2 is a possible D gene, resting on 6 matching bases. This receptor carries the CDR3 CASRPGVRSYNEQFF. DNA sequence: TGTGCCAGCAGACCGGGAGTACGCTCCTACAATGAGCAGTTCTTC.